This T cell receptor beta chain appears in the sequencing data of a study of blood T cell repertoires in COVID-19. Whole-study context: Sources were T cells, B-cell-depleted T cells, or PBMCs; the material itself was cDNA or gDNA.

Per the original data handling: Reference gene primer amplification yielded estimated nucleated cell counts. Profiling relied on immunoSEQ multiplex PCR, and the TCRdb table lists in-frame clones only, not all of them. V and J calls and clone size come straight from that table; D and trimming were deduced from the DNA. Here the sample spans over 100,000 clones, 75% to 90% being singletons. Trimming at V came to 1 base and at J to 8 bases, leaving 12 bases not matched to a gene. The germline V gene encodes CDR1 LGHDT and CDR2 YNNKEL (reference sequence). There are 16 residues in the CDR3. Patients in Seattle were enrolled during active infection, then followed longitudinally.

Sequencing was done on a sample of peripheral blood. The chain combines TRBV3-1 (or the pseudogene TRBV3-2) with TRBJ2-7; 9 bases fit TRBD2. This TCR came from a man in his sixties with COVID-19, enrolled during active disease. The CDR3 DNA reads as TGTGCCAGCAGCCAAGCAGCGGGGGGCCCTACTAGACAGCAGTACTTC. Translating it yields CASSQAAGGPTRQQYF.